Below are 30 T cell receptor beta chains sequenced from a single sample in a study of OX40 agonist ivuxolimab in advanced cancers. Only in-frame clones appear in the TCRdb table, and some are missing; sequencing was by immunoSEQ multiplex PCR. This repertoire shows about 58,000 clones, more than 70% found once; its top ten account for about 1%. Sequencing was performed on CD4+ or CD8+ T cells sorted from blood, taken in a trial of the OX40 agonist ivuxolimab. Source of these receptors: an adult with an advanced solid tumor such as melanoma, head and neck, liver or kidney cancer.

The V gene is TRBV7-2, the J gene TRBJ2-6; D unclear. With 6 bases removed from V and 0 bases from J, the gap between germline ends came to 15 bases. The CDR3 covers 17 residues. Germline-derived CDR1 and CDR2 are SGHTA and FQGNSA. The CDR3 here is CASSIRNRGSGANVLTF. Written as DNA, the CDR3 is TGTGCCAGCAGTATTAGGAACAGAGGCTCTGGGGCCAACGTCCTGACTTTC.

V is TRBV18 and J is TRBJ1-1; possible D gene TRBD1, 6 bases. The CDR3 has 14 residues. The V gene lost 3 bases and the J gene lost 7 bases, with 15 bases spanning the gap. Germline CDR1 KGHSH, CDR2 LQKENI. Here the CDR3 DNA reads TGTGCCAGCTCACCTGATCGCAAGGGGGGTGAAGCTTTCTTT. Protein sequence: CASSPDRKGGEAFF.

The chain couples TRBV28 to TRBJ2-7, with 14 bases identical to TRBD2. This CDR3 is 14 amino acids long. Germline CDR1 and CDR2: MDHEN and SYDVKM. The trim removed 8 bases at V and 7 bases at J, leaving 7 bases unmatched. CDR3 DNA: TGTGCCAGCTCTCCTAGGACTAGCGGGGGGGAGCAGTACTTC. Encoded protein: CASSPRTSGGEQYF.

The V and J genes are TRBV5-1 and TRBJ2-7; D gene uncertain. CDR3 size: 12 residues. Germline loops: CDR1 SGHRS, CDR2 YFSETQ. V shed 4 bases and J shed 3 bases, with 8 bases lying between them. CDR3 amino acids: CASSLDLYEQYF. The CDR3 nucleotides are TGCGCCAGCAGCCTAGATCTCTACGAGCAGTACTTC.

This clone has only one observation. The chain joins TRBV19 to TRBJ1-1; D gene ambiguous. This CDR3 is 18 amino acids long. Germline CDR1 is LNHDA and CDR2 is SQIVND (reference sequence). Trimming cost V 7 bases and J 1 base, with 25 bases left between them. CDR3 DNA sequence: TGTGCCAGTAACATAAGAGTTCACGTCAACCCTAGGAACACTGAAGCTTTCTTT. Translated, it gives CASNIRVHVNPRNTEAFF.

This chain joins TRBV4-2 and TRBJ1-4, with a weak D call TRBD1 (5 bases). CDR3 length: 15 amino acids. V was trimmed by 1 base and J by 8 bases, leaving 14 bases between them. Germline values: CDR1 LGHNA, CDR2 YNFKEQ. The CDR3 region is CASSQVTRGSEKLFF. The DNA of the CDR3 is TGTGCCAGCAGCCAAGTAACCCGGGGGTCGGAAAAACTGTTTTTT.

The rearrangement links TRBV10-1 to TRBJ2-3, with D possibly being TRBD1 (5 bases). The ends were cut back, 7 bases at V and 3 bases at J, with 11 bases in the middle. This CDR3 comprises 13 residues. The germline gives CDR1 WNHNN, CDR2 SYGVQD (reference sequence). CDR3 nucleotide sequence: TGCGCCAGCAATACTGACAGTACAGATACGCAGTATTTT. Encoded protein: CASNTDSTDTQYF.

This clone was found a few times. V is TRBV5-1 and J is TRBJ1-1; D not resolved. In germline, CDR1 is SGHRS, CDR2 YFSETQ. The ends were cut back, 4 bases at V and 0 bases at J, with 10 bases in the middle. CDR3 size: 14 residues. The CDR3 DNA follows: TGCGCCAGCAGCGCACGGCGGTTGAACACTGAAGCTTTCTTT. This codes for CASSARRLNTEAFF. Based on the CDR3 plus reference TRBV5-1 and TRBJ1-1, the full variable domain is KAGVTQTPRYLIKTRGQQVTLSCSPISGHRSVSWYQQTPGQGLQFLFEYFSETQRNKGNFPGRFSGRQFSNSRSEMNVSTLELGDSALYLCASSARRLNTEAFFGQGTRLTVV.

The genes are TRBV7-8 and TRBJ1-1, with 12 nucleotides matching TRBD1. The germline gives CDR1 SGHVS, CDR2 FQNEAQ. Trimming took 5 bases from V and 4 from J; bases not matched to a gene: 11. CDR3 size: 17 residues. CDR3 DNA: TGTGCCAGCAGCGTCAACCGGGACAGGGGGCCGCTCACTGAAGCTTTCTTT. As protein: CASSVNRDRGPLTEAFF.

CDR3 sequence: CASSEDGGPSYEQYF. The CDR3 region has the DNA TGTGCCAGCAGTGAAGACGGGGGGCCCTCCTACGAGCAGTACTTC. The chain has TRBV6-1 and TRBJ2-7; weak D call: TRBD2 (7 bases). The V end lost 1 base, the J end lost 0 bases, and 10 bases lay between the germline ends. The length of the CDR3 is 15 residues. Germline V gives CDR1 MNHNS, CDR2 SASEGT.

This chain uses TRBV9 with TRBJ2-1; 11 bases line up with TRBD2. The V and J ends lost 0 bases and 0 bases, in that order; junction bases with no gene match: 5. The length of the CDR3 is 18 residues. Germline-derived CDR1 and CDR2 are SGDLS and YYNGEE. The CDR3 bases are TGTGCCAGCAGCGTAGCGGGACTAGCGGAAAACTCCTACAATGAGCAGTTCTTC. Translated: CASSVAGLAENSYNEQFF.

This clone came up once. The chain carries TRBV25-1 and TRBJ1-1, with TRBD1 matching over 9 bases. The CDR3 has 17 residues. CDR1 MGHDK and CDR2 SYGVNS come from the germline V gene. V lost 6 bases to trimming and J lost 0 bases; unmatched junction nucleotides: 11. The CDR3 here is CASSRARTGAMNTEAFF. CDR3 nucleotides: TGTGCCAGCAGCAGGGCGCGGACAGGGGCCATGAACACTGAAGCTTTCTTT. Full variable domain (remainder filled in from reference TRBV25-1 and TRBJ1-1): EADIYQTPRYLVIGTGKKITLECSQTMGHDKMYWYQQDPGMELHLIHYSYGVNSTEKGDLSSESTVSRIRTEHFPLTLESARPSHTSQYLCASSRARTGAMNTEAFFGQGTRLTVV.

This clone has more than one count but fewer than ten. The CDR3 loop is CASAGTGPSNYGYTF. The CDR3 DNA reads as TGTGCCAGCGCCGGTACAGGGCCTTCTAACTATGGCTACACCTTC. The chain employs TRBV6-6 and TRBJ1-2, with a possible D match to TRBD1 (6 bases). The CDR3 extends over 15 amino acids. Germline lookup yields CDR1 MNHNY and CDR2 SVGAGI (reference sequence). With 8 bases removed from V and 0 bases from J, the gap between germline ends came to 16 bases.

The V and J genes are TRBV18 and TRBJ1-1; weak D call: TRBD1 (6 bases). The germline V gene encodes CDR1 KGHSH and CDR2 LQKENI. The CDR3 runs to 17 residues. The V end was cut by 0 bases, the J end by 4 bases, with 18 bases between. The CDR3 reads CASSPPKAGVGATEAFF. Here the CDR3 DNA reads TGTGCCAGCTCACCACCGAAGGCAGGGGTGGGTGCCACTGAAGCTTTCTTT.

The rearrangement links TRBV21-1 to TRBJ1-6. TRBV21-1 is a recognized pseudogene. The CDR3 runs 14 residues. CDR3 in amino acids: CATHSSSYNSPLHF. In nucleotides, the CDR3 is TGTGCCACCCACTCGAGCTCCTATAATTCACCCCTCCACTTT.

The genes are TRBV5-5 and TRBJ2-3, with D maybe TRBD1 (6 bases). CDR3 size: 17 residues. V dropped 2 bases and J dropped 0 bases, with 16 bases sitting between them. The V gene's germline CDR1 is SGHKS and CDR2 YYEKEE (reference sequence). The CDR3 nucleotides are TGTGCCAGCAGCTTAGATCCTCTGGGGGCGAGCACAGATACGCAGTATTTT. It specifies CASSLDPLGASTDTQYF.

The chain has TRBV5-1 and TRBJ2-1; 11 nucleotides align to TRBD2. CDR3 length equals 13 residues. V shed 5 bases and J 11 bases; nucleotides not matched to a gene: 6. Germline V gives CDR1 SGHRS, CDR2 YFSETQ. CDR3 nucleotide sequence: TGCGCCAGCAGTTTAGCGGGGGGGAATCAGCAGTTCTTC. It is translated as CASSLAGGNQQFF.

This clone turned up a few times. The CDR3 DNA reads as TGTGCCAGCGGATTGGACGGGAATTCACCCCTCCACTTT. Residues: CASGLDGNSPLHF. This chain uses TRBV27 with TRBJ1-6; D ambiguous. V lost 8 bases and J 7 bases, leaving 12 bases between the germline ends. This CDR3 comprises 13 residues. Germline V gene data show CDR1 as MNHEY and CDR2 as SMNVEV (reference sequence).

The CDR3 sequence: CASKGRGDTQAGLNTEAFF. DNA for the CDR3: TGTGCCAGTAAGGGGAGAGGGGACACTCAGGCGGGGCTGAACACTGAAGCTTTCTTT. V is TRBV19 and J is TRBJ1-1, with a tentative D call TRBD1 (6 bases). The CDR3 covers 19 residues. Germline CDR1 is LNHDA and CDR2 is SQIVND (reference sequence). The V and J ends lost 7 bases and 0 bases respectively, with 27 bases between them.

CDR3 residues: CASSPRQGRISGNTIYF. The CDR3 nucleotides are TGTGCCAGCAGTCCCCGACAGGGTCGGATCTCTGGAAACACCATATATTTT. The chain is built from TRBV7-2 and TRBJ1-3; 7 positions match TRBD1. V trimming: 6 bases; J trimming: 0 bases; junction bases outside the gene matches: 11. From germline, CDR1 is SGHTA and CDR2 FQGNSA. This CDR3 contains 17 residues.

The chain has TRBV19 and TRBJ1-4; 7 bases fit TRBD1. V was clipped by 5 bases and J by 5 bases; unmatched bases: 5. The CDR3 length is 14 residues. From germline, CDR1 is LNHDA and CDR2 SQIVND (reference sequence). CDR3 sequence (DNA): TGTGCCAGTAGTTCCGGGACAGTCAATGAAAAACTGTTTTTT. This encodes CASSSGTVNEKLFF.

V gene TRBV4-1 combines with J gene TRBJ1-2; D is perhaps TRBD1 (5 bases). Trimming shortened V by 0 bases and J by 4 bases, and 21 bases separated the two germline ends. This CDR3 has 18 residues. The germline gives CDR1 MGHRA, CDR2 YSYEKL. CDR3 region: CASSQEHRGGAQTYGYTF. CDR3 DNA: TGCGCCAGCAGCCAAGAACACCGAGGCGGGGCCCAGACCTATGGCTACACCTTC.

The V and J genes are TRBV5-1 and TRBJ2-2, with TRBD2 identical over 7 bases. Trimming removed 5 bases from V and 5 bases from J; junction bases left unmatched: 6. The CDR3 is 14 amino acids. CDR1 and CDR2 (germline): SGHRS, YFSETQ. The CDR3 loop reads CASRGLRATGELFF. For the CDR3, the DNA is TGCGCCAGCAGGGGACTACGGGCAACCGGGGAGCTGTTTTTT.

The DNA of the CDR3 is TGCGCCAGCAGCTTGGGGGATAGCGGGGCCCTATCCGGGGAGCTGTTTTTT. Translating gives CASSLGDSGALSGELFF. The genes are TRBV5-1 and TRBJ2-2, with 8 bases that match TRBD2. Germline loops: CDR1 SGHRS, CDR2 YFSETQ. The CDR3 totals 17 residues. Losses at the gene ends were 0 bases for V and 6 bases for J; bases not matched to a gene: 10.

V and J are TRBV7-2 and TRBJ1-1, with a tentative D call TRBD1 (5 bases). Trimming removed 5 bases from V and 0 bases from J, with 19 bases in between. The CDR3 is 17 amino acids. Germline assignment: CDR1 SGHTA and CDR2 FQGNSA. This chain's CDR3 is CASSQGAGQTMNTEAFF. The CDR3 DNA is TGTGCCAGCAGCCAAGGTGCCGGACAAACTATGAACACTGAAGCTTTCTTT.

In its sample, this clone was seen a few times. The V call is TRBV7-9, the J call TRBJ1-1; D is undetermined. The V end lost 5 bases, the J end lost 2 bases, and 9 bases lay between the germline ends. The CDR3 runs 13 residues. Looked up from germline, CDR1 is SEHNR and CDR2 is FQNEAQ (reference sequence). CDR3 coding DNA: TGTGCCAGCAGCCGGGATTCTAACACTGAAGCTTTCTTT. This translates into CASSRDSNTEAFF. Based on the CDR3 plus reference TRBV7-9 and TRBJ1-1, the full variable domain is DTGVSQNPRHKITKRGQNVTFRCDPISEHNRLYWYRQTLGQGPEFLTYFQNEAQLEKSRLLSDRFSAERPKGSFSTLEIQRTEQGDSAMYLCASSRDSNTEAFFGQGTRLTVV.

The rearrangement joins TRBV7-2 to TRBJ1-2; 11 bases are a match to TRBD1. After removal of 1 base from V and 7 bases from J, the junction contained 8 bases not matched to a gene. The CDR3 sequence is 16 residues long. Germline V gene lookup returns CDR1 SGHTA and CDR2 FQGNSA. CDR3 coding DNA: TGTGCCAGCAGCTTAGGCTCCGGGACAGGGGGATCTGGCTACACCTTC. Residues: CASSLGSGTGGSGYTF. Complete variable domain (other parts from reference TRBV7-2 and TRBJ1-2): GAGVSQSPSNKVTEKGKDVELRCDPISGHTALYWYRQSLGQGLEFLIYFQGNSAPDKSGLPSDRFSAERTGGSVSTLTIQRTQQEDSAVYLCASSLGSGTGGSGYTFGSGTRLTVV.

The chain combines TRBV29-1 with TRBJ2-7; TRBD2 matches at 11 bases. Germline V gene lookup returns CDR1 SQVTM and CDR2 ANQGSEA. The V and J ends lost 6 bases and 2 bases, in that order; junction bases with no gene match: 3. This CDR3 comprises 13 residues. This CDR3 is CSVGTSGPYEQYF. The DNA of the CDR3 is TGCAGCGTCGGGACTAGCGGACCCTACGAGCAGTACTTC.

V is TRBV18 and J is TRBJ2-3; D may match TRBD1 or TRBD2 (5 bases each). V lost 8 bases, J lost 0 bases, and 18 bases lay in between. The CDR3 has 16 amino acids. CDR1 and CDR2 (germline): KGHSH, LQKENI. The CDR3 DNA reads TGTGCCAGCCGAAAAACCGGGACCTCTAGCACAGATACGCAGTATTTT. Protein product: CASRKTGTSSTDTQYF.

The chain links TRBV18 to TRBJ2-3, with TRBD2 matching 8 bases. After removal of 5 bases from V and 0 bases from J, the junction contained 7 bases not matched to a gene. The CDR3 runs to 16 residues. CDR1 and CDR2 from the germline V gene are KGHSH and LQKENI. The chain's CDR3 is CASSLTRGASTDTQYF. The DNA for the CDR3 is TGTGCCAGCTCATTGACGCGGGGGGCGAGCACAGATACGCAGTATTTT. Full variable domain (rest looked up from reference TRBV18 and TRBJ2-3): NAGVMQNPRHLVRRRGQEARLRCSPMKGHSHVYWYRQLPEEGLKFMVYLQKENIIDESGMPKERFSAEFPKEGPSILRIQQVVRGDSAAYFCASSLTRGASTDTQYFGPGTRLTVL.